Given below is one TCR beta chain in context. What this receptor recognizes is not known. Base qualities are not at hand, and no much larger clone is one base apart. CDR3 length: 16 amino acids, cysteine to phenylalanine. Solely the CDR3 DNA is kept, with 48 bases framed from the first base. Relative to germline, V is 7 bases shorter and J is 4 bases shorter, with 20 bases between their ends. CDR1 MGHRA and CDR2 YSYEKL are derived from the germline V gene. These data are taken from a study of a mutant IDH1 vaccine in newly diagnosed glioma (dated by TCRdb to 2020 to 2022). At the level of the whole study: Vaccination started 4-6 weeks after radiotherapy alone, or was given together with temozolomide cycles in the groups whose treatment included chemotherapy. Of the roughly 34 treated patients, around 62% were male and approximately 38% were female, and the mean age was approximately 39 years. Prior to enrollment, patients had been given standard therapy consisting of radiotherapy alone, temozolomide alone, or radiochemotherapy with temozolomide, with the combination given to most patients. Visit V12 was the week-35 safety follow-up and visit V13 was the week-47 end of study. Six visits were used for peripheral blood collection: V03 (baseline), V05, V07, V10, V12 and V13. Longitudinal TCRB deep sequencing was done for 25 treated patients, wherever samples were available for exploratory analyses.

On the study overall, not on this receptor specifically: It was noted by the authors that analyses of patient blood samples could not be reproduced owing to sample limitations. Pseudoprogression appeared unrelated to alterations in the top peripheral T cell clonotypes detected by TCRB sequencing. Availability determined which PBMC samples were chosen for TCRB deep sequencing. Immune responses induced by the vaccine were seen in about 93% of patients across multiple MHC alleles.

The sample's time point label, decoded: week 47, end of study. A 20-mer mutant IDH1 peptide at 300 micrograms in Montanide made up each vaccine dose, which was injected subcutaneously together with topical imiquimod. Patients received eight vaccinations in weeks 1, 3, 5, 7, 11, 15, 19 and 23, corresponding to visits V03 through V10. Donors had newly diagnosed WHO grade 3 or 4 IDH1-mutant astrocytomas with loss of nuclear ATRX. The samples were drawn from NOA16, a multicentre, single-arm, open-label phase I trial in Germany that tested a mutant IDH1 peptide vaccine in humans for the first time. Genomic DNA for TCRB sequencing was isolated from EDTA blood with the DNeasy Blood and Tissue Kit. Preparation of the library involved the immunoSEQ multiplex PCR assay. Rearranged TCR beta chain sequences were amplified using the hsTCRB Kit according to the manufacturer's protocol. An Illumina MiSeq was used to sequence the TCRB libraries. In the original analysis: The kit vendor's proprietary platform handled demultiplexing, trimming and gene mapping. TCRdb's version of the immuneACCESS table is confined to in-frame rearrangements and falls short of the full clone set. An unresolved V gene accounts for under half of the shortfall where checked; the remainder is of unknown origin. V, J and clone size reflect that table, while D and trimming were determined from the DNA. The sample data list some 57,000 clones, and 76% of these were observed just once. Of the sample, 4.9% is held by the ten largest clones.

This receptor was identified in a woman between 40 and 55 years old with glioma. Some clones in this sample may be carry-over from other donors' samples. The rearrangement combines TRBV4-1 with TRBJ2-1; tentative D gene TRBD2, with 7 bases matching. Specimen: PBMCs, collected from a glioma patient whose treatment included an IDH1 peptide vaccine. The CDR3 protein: CASNPSGGGQYNEQFF. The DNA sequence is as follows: TGCGCCAGCAACCCAAGTGGCGGGGGCCAATACAATGAGCAGTTCTTC.